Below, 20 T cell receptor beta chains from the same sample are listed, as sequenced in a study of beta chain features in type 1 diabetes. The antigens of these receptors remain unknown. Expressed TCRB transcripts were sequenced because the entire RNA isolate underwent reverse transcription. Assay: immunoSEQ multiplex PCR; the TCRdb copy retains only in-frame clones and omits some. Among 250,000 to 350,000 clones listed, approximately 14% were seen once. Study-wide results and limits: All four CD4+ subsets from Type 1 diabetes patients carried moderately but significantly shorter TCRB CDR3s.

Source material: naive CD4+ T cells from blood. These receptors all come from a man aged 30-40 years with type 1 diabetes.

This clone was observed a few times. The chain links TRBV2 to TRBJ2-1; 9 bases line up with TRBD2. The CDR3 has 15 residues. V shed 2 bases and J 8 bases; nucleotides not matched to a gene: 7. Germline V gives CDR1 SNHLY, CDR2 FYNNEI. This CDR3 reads CASSERLAGRDEQFF. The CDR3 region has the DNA TGTGCCAGCAGTGAACGGCTAGCGGGAAGGGATGAGCAGTTCTTC.

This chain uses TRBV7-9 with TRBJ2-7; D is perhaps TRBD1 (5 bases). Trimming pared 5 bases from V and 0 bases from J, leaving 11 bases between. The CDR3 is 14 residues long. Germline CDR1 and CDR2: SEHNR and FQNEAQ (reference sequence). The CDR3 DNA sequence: TGTGCCAGCAGCGAAACAGGAAGCTCCTACGAGCAGTACTTC. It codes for CASSETGSSYEQYF.

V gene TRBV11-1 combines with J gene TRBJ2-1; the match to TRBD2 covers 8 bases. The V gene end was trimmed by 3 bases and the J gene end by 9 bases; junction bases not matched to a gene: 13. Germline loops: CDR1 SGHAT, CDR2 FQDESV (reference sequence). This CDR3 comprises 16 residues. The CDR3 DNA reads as TGTGCCAGCAGCTTCCTCGGGACTAGTGTATTTGGTGAGCAGTTCTTC. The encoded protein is CASSFLGTSVFGEQFF.

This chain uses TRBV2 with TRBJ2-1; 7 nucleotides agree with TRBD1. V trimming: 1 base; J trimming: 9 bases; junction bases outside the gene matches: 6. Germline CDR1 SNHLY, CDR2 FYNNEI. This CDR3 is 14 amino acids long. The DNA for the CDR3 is TGTGCCAGCAGTGAAGATTTAGGGGGCAGTGAGCAGTTCTTC. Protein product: CASSEDLGGSEQFF.

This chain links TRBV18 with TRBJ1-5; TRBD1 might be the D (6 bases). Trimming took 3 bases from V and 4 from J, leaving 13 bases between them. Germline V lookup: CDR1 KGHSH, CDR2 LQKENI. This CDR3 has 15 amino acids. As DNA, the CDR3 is TGTGCCAGCTCACCTGTCGGGAGGGGGAATCAGCCCCAGCATTTT. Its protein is CASSPVGRGNQPQHF.

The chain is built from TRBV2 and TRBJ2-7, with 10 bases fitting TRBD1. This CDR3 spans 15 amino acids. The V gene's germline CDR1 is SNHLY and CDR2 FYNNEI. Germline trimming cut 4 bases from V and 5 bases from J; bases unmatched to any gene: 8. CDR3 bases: TGTGCCAGCAGTGCATTGACAGGGGGCTTCGACGAGCAGTACTTC. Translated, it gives CASSALTGGFDEQYF.

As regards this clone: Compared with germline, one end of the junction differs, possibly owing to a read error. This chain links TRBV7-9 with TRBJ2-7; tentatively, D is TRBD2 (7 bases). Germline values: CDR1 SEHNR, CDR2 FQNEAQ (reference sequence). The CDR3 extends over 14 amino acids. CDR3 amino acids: CASTLRGGPYEQYF. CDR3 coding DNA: TGTGCCAGCACCTTAAGGGGGGGACCCTACGAGCAGTACTTC.

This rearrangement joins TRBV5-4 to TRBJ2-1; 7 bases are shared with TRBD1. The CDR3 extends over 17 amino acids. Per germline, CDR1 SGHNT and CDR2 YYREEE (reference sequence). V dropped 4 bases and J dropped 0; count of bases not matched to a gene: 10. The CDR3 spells CASSLTTGTASYNEQFF. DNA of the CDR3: TGTGCCAGCAGCCTCACTACCGGGACAGCCTCCTACAATGAGCAGTTCTTC.

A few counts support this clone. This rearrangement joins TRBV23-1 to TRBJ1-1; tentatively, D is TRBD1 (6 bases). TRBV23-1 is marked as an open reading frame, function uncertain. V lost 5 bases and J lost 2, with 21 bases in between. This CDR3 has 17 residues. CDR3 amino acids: CASSMGGTPKSNTEAFF. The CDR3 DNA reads TGCGCCAGCAGTATGGGGGGGACACCAAAAAGTAACACTGAAGCTTTCTTT.

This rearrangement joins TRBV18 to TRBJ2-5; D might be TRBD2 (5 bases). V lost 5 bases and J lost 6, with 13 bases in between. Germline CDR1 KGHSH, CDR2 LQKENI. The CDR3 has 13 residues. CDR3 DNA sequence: TGTGCCAGCTCATTTACAGACGGGAAGACCCAGTACTTC. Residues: CASSFTDGKTQYF. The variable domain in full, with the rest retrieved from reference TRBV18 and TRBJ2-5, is NAGVMQNPRHLVRRRGQEARLRCSPMKGHSHVYWYRQLPEEGLKFMVYLQKENIIDESGMPKERFSAEFPKEGPSILRIQQVVRGDSAAYFCASSFTDGKTQYFGPGTRLLVL.

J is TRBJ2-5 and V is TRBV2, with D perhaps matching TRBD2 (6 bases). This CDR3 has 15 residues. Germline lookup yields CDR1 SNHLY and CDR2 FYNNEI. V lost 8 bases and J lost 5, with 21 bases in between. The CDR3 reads CASCPAAGRGETQYF. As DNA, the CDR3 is TGTGCCAGCTGTCCTGCGGCGGGAAGAGGGGAGACCCAGTACTTC.

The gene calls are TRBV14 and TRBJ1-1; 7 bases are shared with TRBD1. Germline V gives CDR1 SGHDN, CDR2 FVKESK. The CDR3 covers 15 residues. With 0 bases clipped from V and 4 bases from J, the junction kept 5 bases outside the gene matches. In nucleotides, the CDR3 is TGTGCCAGCAGCCAAGATTGGCAGGGGGTCACTGAAGCTTTCTTT. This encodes CASSQDWQGVTEAFF.

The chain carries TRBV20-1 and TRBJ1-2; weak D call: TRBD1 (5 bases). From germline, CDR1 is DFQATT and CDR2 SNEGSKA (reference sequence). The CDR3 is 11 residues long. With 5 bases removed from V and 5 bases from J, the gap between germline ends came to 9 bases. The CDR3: CSARRQYGYTF. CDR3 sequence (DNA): TGCAGTGCTCGGAGACAGTATGGCTACACCTTC.

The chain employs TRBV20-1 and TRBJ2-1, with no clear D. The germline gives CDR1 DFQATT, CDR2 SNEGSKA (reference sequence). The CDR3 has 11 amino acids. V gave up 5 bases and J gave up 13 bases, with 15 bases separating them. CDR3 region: CSAGLAPLQFF. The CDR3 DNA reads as TGCAGTGCTGGATTAGCCCCCCTACAGTTCTTC.

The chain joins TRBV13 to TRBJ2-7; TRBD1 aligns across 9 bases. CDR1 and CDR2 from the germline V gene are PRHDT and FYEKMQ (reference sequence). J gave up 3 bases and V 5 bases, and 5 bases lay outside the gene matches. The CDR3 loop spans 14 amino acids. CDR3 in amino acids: CASSGGQGNYEQYF. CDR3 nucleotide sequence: TGTGCCAGCAGCGGGGGACAGGGTAACTACGAGCAGTACTTC.

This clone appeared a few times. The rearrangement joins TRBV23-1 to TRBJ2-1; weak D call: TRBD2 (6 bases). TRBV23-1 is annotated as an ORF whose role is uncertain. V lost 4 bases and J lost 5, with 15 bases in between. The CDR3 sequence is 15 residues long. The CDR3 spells CASSRRSREDNEQFF. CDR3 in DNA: TGCGCCAGCAGTCGGCGATCAAGGGAGGACAATGAGCAGTTCTTC.

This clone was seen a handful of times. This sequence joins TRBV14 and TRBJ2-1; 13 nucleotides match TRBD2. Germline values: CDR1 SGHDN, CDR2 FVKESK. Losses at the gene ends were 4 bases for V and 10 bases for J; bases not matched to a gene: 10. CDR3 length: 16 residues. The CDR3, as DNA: TGTGCCAGCAGCCCCTACGGACTAGCGGGAGTTCGCGAGCAGTTCTTC. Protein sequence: CASSPYGLAGVREQFF.

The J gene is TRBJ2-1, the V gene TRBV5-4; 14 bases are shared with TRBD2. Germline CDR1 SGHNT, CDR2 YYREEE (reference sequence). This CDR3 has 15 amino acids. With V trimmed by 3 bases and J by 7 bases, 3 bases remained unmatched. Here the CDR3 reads CASSSGTSGGNEQFF. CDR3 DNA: TGTGCCAGCAGCTCCGGGACTAGCGGGGGTAATGAGCAGTTCTTC. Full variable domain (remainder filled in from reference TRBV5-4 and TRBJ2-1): ETGVTQSPTHLIKTRGQQVTLRCSSQSGHNTVSWYQQALGQGPQFIFQYYREEENGRGNFPPRFSGLQFPNYSSELNVNALELDDSALYLCASSSGTSGGNEQFFGPGTRLTVL.

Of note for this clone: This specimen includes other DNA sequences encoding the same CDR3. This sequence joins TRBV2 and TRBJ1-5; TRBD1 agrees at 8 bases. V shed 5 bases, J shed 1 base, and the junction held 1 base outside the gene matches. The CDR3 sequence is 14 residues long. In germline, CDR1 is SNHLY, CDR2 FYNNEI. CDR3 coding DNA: TGTGCCAGCAGTCAGGGGGCGAGCAATCAGCCCCAGCATTTT. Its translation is CASSQGASNQPQHF.

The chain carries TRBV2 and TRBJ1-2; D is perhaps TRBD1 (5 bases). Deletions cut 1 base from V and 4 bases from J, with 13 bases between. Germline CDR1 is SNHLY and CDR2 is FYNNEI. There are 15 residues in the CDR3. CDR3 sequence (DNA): TGTGCCAGCAGTGAAGGAGTCAGGGAGGGCTATGGCTACACCTTC. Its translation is CASSEGVREGYGYTF.